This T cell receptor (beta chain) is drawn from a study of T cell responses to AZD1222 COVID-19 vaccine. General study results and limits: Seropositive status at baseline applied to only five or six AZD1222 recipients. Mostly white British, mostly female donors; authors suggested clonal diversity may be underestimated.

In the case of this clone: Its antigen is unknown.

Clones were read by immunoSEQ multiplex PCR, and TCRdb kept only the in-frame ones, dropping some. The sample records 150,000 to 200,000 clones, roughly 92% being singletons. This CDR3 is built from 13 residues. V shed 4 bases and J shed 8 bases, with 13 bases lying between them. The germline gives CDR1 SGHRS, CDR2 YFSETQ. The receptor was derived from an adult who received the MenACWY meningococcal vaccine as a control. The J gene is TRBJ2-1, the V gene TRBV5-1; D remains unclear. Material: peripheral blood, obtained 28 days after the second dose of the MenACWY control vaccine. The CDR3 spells CASSTLTRYEQFF. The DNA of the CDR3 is TGCGCCAGCAGCACCTTAACCCGCTATGAGCAGTTCTTC.